The 29 T cell receptor beta chains given below trace back to one sample, sequenced in a study of cytotoxic CD8 clonotypes in ibrutinib-treated CLL. The repertoire was sequenced with immunoSEQ multiplex PCR; TCRdb's copy has only in-frame clones and lacks some. The data contain around 130,000 clones, approximately 81% of them singletons. This specimen consisted of PBMCs, obtained after 24 months of ibrutinib treatment. The receptors originated from a human donor with chronic lymphocytic leukemia.

The V and J genes are TRBV6-1 and TRBJ2-7; 7 bases are a match to TRBD1. Losses at the gene ends were 5 bases for V and 2 bases for J; bases not matched to a gene: 9. The CDR3 totals 15 residues. Germline V gene data show CDR1 as MNHNS and CDR2 as SASEGT. CDR3 sequence reads: CASSRSTGFTYEQYF. The DNA of the CDR3 is TGTGCCAGCAGTCGGTCGACAGGGTTCACCTACGAGCAGTACTTC.

The rearrangement links TRBV5-1 to TRBJ2-5; 9 nucleotides line up with TRBD2. Germline CDR1 SGHRS, CDR2 YFSETQ. With V trimmed by 0 bases and J by 1 base, 7 bases remained unmatched. The CDR3 has 17 residues. CDR3 sequence: CASSLGGGGARQETQYF. In DNA form, the CDR3 reads TGCGCCAGCAGCTTGGGCGGCGGGGGGGCCCGCCAAGAGACCCAGTACTTC.

This chain joins TRBV15 and TRBJ2-1; TRBD2 might be the D (8 bases). CDR3 length: 16 amino acids. Looked up from germline, CDR1 is LNHNV and CDR2 is YYDKDF (reference sequence). V lost 9 bases, J lost 6 bases, and 24 bases lay in between. The CDR3 region is CATTGGAQNRGNEQFF. For the CDR3, the DNA is TGTGCCACTACCGGGGGGGCACAGAACAGGGGCAATGAGCAGTTCTTC. Together with reference TRBV15 and TRBJ2-1, the CDR3 gives the full variable domain: DAMVIQNPRYQVTQFGKPVTLSCSQTLNHNVMYWYQQKSSQAPKLLFHYYDKDFNNEADTPDNFQSRRPNTSFCFLDIRSPGLGDTAMYLCATTGGAQNRGNEQFFGPGTRLTVL.

The genes are TRBV5-1 and TRBJ1-1; TRBD1 matches at 7 bases. This CDR3 is 14 amino acids long. Germline V lookup: CDR1 SGHRS, CDR2 YFSETQ. Trimming cost V 0 bases and J 6 bases; bases outside gene matches: 5. The CDR3 here is CASSLGQGGAEAFF. The CDR3, as DNA: TGCGCCAGCAGCTTGGGACAGGGTGGGGCTGAAGCTTTCTTT.

This chain's CDR3 is CASNPRRDREKETQYF. The DNA of the CDR3 is TGTGCCAGCAACCCTCGAAGGGACAGGGAAAAAGAGACCCAGTACTTC. The J gene is TRBJ2-5, the V gene TRBV7-8, with TRBD1 matching over 9 bases. J gave up 3 bases and V 7 bases, and 12 bases lay outside the gene matches. This CDR3 contains 16 residues. Germline assignment: CDR1 SGHVS and CDR2 FQNEAQ.

The genes are TRBV10-3 and TRBJ1-2; weak D call: TRBD1 (5 bases). Germline loops: CDR1 ENHRY, CDR2 SYGVKD. The CDR3 is 12 amino acids. Trimming left V 3 bases short and J 7 bases short, with 9 bases between. The CDR3 DNA follows: TGTGCCATCAGTGACAGGGATCGTGGCTACACCTTC. This translates into CAISDRDRGYTF.

This chain connects TRBV9 to TRBJ1-6; perhaps TRBD1 as D (6 bases). The germline V and J ends were trimmed by 0 bases and 7 bases, with 11 bases remaining between them. CDR3 length: 15 residues. Germline V lookup: CDR1 SGDLS, CDR2 YYNGEE. The CDR3 nucleotides read TGTGCCAGCAGCGTAGAGGGACACCTCAATTCACCCCTCCACTTT. Its protein is CASSVEGHLNSPLHF.

J is TRBJ1-3 and V is TRBV11-2; perhaps TRBD1 as D (5 bases). There are 14 residues in the CDR3. Looked up from germline, CDR1 is SGHAT and CDR2 is FQNNGV. V shed 3 bases and J shed 4 bases, with 10 bases lying between them. Written as DNA, the CDR3 is TGTGCCAGCAGCTTCACGGGGGACGGAAACACCATATATTTT. This gives the protein CASSFTGDGNTIYF.

V is TRBV7-7 and J is TRBJ2-7; unclear D gene. Germline values: CDR1 SSHAT, CDR2 FNYEAQ (reference sequence). The CDR3 is 13 residues long. V lost 5 bases, J lost 3 bases, and 11 bases lay in between. CDR3 loop: CASSLAKGYEQYF. The CDR3 nucleotides are TGTGCCAGCAGCCTCGCCAAGGGCTACGAGCAGTACTTC. The whole variable domain, filled in from reference TRBV7-7 and TRBJ2-7, reads GAGVSQSPRYKVTKRGQDVTLRCDPISSHATLYWYQQALGQGPEFLTYFNYEAQPDKSGLPSDRFSAERPEGSISTLTIQRTEQRDSAMYRCASSLAKGYEQYFGPGTRLTVT.

This clone has just one count. The chain combines TRBV10-3 with TRBJ1-2; 7 positions agree with TRBD1. This CDR3 comprises 13 residues. V was clipped by 3 bases and J by 6 bases; unmatched bases: 4. CDR1 and CDR2 (germline): ENHRY, SYGVKD. CDR3 amino acids: CAISEWTGDGYTF. DNA of the CDR3: TGTGCCATCAGTGAATGGACAGGAGATGGCTACACCTTC.

This clone appeared a single time. The V call is TRBV15, the J call TRBJ1-2; D might be TRBD1 (5 bases). Per germline, CDR1 LNHNV and CDR2 YYDKDF (reference sequence). The CDR3 is 13 amino acids. With 3 bases removed from V and 4 bases from J, the gap between germline ends came to 9 bases. CDR3 in DNA: TGTGCCACCAGCAGGGGGGGTAGCTATGGCTACACCTTC. Protein product: CATSRGGSYGYTF.

This chain joins TRBV27 and TRBJ2-7; 12 bases are a match to TRBD2. Per germline, CDR1 MNHEY and CDR2 SMNVEV (reference sequence). CDR3 length: 13 amino acids. V shed 6 bases, J shed 3 bases, and the junction held 0 bases outside the gene matches. CDR3 sequence: CASRLAGGYEQYF. CDR3 coding DNA: TGTGCCAGCAGACTAGCGGGGGGCTACGAGCAGTACTTC.

The V call is TRBV19, the J call TRBJ1-1; TRBD1 matches at 7 bases. Losses at the gene ends were 6 bases for V and 3 bases for J; bases not matched to a gene: 13. Germline CDR1 LNHDA, CDR2 SQIVND (reference sequence). This CDR3 is 16 amino acids long. The CDR3 DNA reads TGTGCCAGTAGCTCGACAGGGACGGGTGAGGACACTGAAGCTTTCTTT. Translating gives CASSSTGTGEDTEAFF.

The chain is built from TRBV4-1 and TRBJ2-3; the D gene is possibly TRBD2 (5 bases). CDR3 size: 13 residues. The V end lost 5 bases, the J end lost 10 bases, and 16 bases lay between the germline ends. Per the germline V gene, CDR1 is MGHRA and CDR2 is YSYEKL. For the CDR3, the DNA is TGCGCCAGCAGCGACCGACTACGCGGCGCGCAGTATTTT. This translates into CASSDRLRGAQYF.

A single count supports this clone. This rearrangement joins TRBV7-9 to TRBJ1-1; the D is unclear. The germline CDR1 and CDR2 sequences are SEHNR and FQNEAQ (reference sequence). With 5 bases removed from V and 8 bases from J, the gap between germline ends came to 18 bases. The CDR3 totals 14 residues. The CDR3 sequence is CASSPVQAQIEAFF. Here the CDR3 DNA reads TGTGCCAGCAGCCCCGTGCAGGCTCAGATCGAAGCTTTCTTT.

V gene TRBV2 combines with J gene TRBJ1-4; unclear D gene. The CDR3 sequence is 19 residues long. Germline lookup yields CDR1 SNHLY and CDR2 FYNNEI. V was clipped by 7 bases and J by 5 bases, with 29 bases between them. This CDR3 reads CASNRRDTGLRVENEKLFF. The CDR3 DNA reads as TGTGCCAGCAACAGACGGGATACGGGGTTGCGGGTTGAAAATGAAAAACTGTTTTTT.

V usage is TRBV27 and J usage is TRBJ2-3; 9 nucleotides agree with TRBD2. Germline values: CDR1 MNHEY, CDR2 SMNVEV (reference sequence). V lost 4 bases, J lost 4 bases, and 3 bases stayed unmatched. The CDR3 is 14 residues long. Here the CDR3 DNA reads TGTGCCAGCAGTTCTCGACTAGCGGCAGATACGCAGTATTTT. Translating it yields CASSSRLAADTQYF.

This CDR3 reads CASSLWAAGNQPQHF. CDR3 nucleotide sequence: TGTGCCAGCAGCTTGTGGGCGGCGGGCAATCAGCCCCAGCATTTT. This chain connects TRBV5-4 to TRBJ1-5, with D unresolved. V gave up 1 base and J gave up 2 bases, with 10 bases separating them. CDR3 length: 15 residues. Germline CDR1 SGHNT, CDR2 YYREEE (reference sequence).

The CDR3 DNA reads TGTGCCAGCAGTTACGGGGTGTTGGGCACAGATACGCAGTATTTT. Protein sequence: CASSYGVLGTDTQYF. The chain uses TRBV6-6 and TRBJ2-3; D unresolved. V was pared by 2 bases and J by 1 base, with 10 bases between. The CDR3 loop spans 15 amino acids. Germline CDR1 and CDR2: MNHNY and SVGAGI (reference sequence).

V gene TRBV15 combines with J gene TRBJ2-7; TRBD2 agrees at 7 bases. The CDR3 contains 16 residues. Losses at the gene ends were 3 bases for V and 3 bases for J; bases not matched to a gene: 11. The germline gives CDR1 LNHNV, CDR2 YYDKDF (reference sequence). CDR3 nucleotide sequence: TGTGCCACCAGCAGGGACGTAAGCGGGGCAAACTACGAGCAGTACTTC. It translates to CATSRDVSGANYEQYF.

This chain joins TRBV10-2 and TRBJ1-4; D uncertain. Trimming removed 3 bases from V and 13 bases from J, with 9 bases in between. Germline CDR1 WSHSY, CDR2 SAAADI. This CDR3 is built from 11 residues. CDR3 nucleotide sequence: TGCGCCAGCAGTGATGACCGGGGACTGTTTTTT. Residues: CASSDDRGLFF.

This chain connects TRBV4-3 to TRBJ1-4; no clear D. V was trimmed by 0 bases and J by 8 bases, leaving 7 bases between them. There are 13 residues in the CDR3. Germline V gene lookup returns CDR1 LGHNA and CDR2 YSLEER. This CDR3 reads CASSQDTREKLFF. In DNA, the CDR3 is TGCGCCAGCAGCCAAGATACGAGGGAAAAACTGTTTTTT.

The V and J genes are TRBV6-5 and TRBJ2-7, with D tentatively TRBD2 (7 bases). Trimming took 4 bases from V and 2 from J, leaving 18 bases between them. Per the germline V gene, CDR1 is MNHEY and CDR2 is SVGAGI. The CDR3 is made up of 16 amino acids. The chain's CDR3 is CASSSLSGGATYEQYF. DNA for the CDR3: TGTGCCAGCAGTTCCCTCAGTGGGGGGGCCACCTACGAGCAGTACTTC.

As concerns this clone: At one of its ends the junction is not consistent with the germline gene, which may arise from a read error. The chain recombines TRBV11-2 with TRBJ2-7; 10 nucleotides line up with TRBD1. CDR1 SGHAT and CDR2 FQNNGV come from the germline V gene. The CDR3 loop spans 15 amino acids. In DNA form, the CDR3 reads TGTGCCAGCAGCTTAATGGGACAGGGGTCCTCCGAGCAGTACTTC. Amino acids: CASSLMGQGSSEQYF. Variable domain in full (rest from reference TRBV11-2 and TRBJ2-7): EAGVAQSPRYKIIEKRQSVAFWCNPISGHATLYWYQQILGQGPKLLIQFQNNGVVDDSQLPKDRFSAERLKGVDSTLKIQPAKLEDSAVYLCASSLMGQGSSEQYFGPGTRLTVT.

The chain couples TRBV6-5 to TRBJ2-2; D perhaps matches TRBD1 (6 bases). Germline CDR1 MNHEY, CDR2 SVGAGI. Trimming left V 4 bases short and J 6 bases short, with 9 bases between. The CDR3 is 13 amino acids. CDR3 DNA sequence: TGTGCCAGCAGTTTTACAGGGTCCGGGGAGCTGTTTTTT. This encodes CASSFTGSGELFF.

This chain links TRBV28 with TRBJ2-7; D tentatively fits TRBD1 or TRBD2 (5 bases each). The CDR3 length is 15 residues. The germline gives CDR1 MDHEN, CDR2 SYDVKM. The V end was cut by 6 bases, the J end by 7 bases, with 22 bases between. As DNA, the CDR3 is TGTGCCAGCAGCCCCCCAGGCTCGAGCTGGGGGGAGCAGTACTTC. It is translated as CASSPPGSSWGEQYF.

The chain carries TRBV5-4 and TRBJ1-1, with TRBD1 matching over 9 bases. Germline CDR1 reads SGHNT; CDR2 reads YYREEE (reference sequence). The CDR3 loop spans 14 amino acids. After removal of 5 bases from V and 4 bases from J, the junction contained 6 bases not matched to a gene. The CDR3 DNA sequence: TGTGCCAGCAGGAAGGACAGGGGATCCACTGAAGCTTTCTTT. It is translated as CASRKDRGSTEAFF.

The chain has TRBV21-1 and TRBJ2-1; no DNA check was done on the table's D call, TRBD2. TRBV21-1 represents a pseudogene. CDR3 length: 15 residues. The CDR3 loop is CASSLSGGGYNEQFF. CDR3 nucleotides: TGTGCCAGCAGCCTCTCGGGGGGTGGGTACAATGAGCAGTTCTTC.

The V and J genes are TRBV5-1 and TRBJ1-1; D may be TRBD1 (6 bases). CDR1 and CDR2 (germline): SGHRS, YFSETQ. The CDR3 spans 13 residues. V dropped 5 bases and J dropped 4 bases, with 12 bases sitting between them. The chain's CDR3 is CASRRGQGTEAFF. The CDR3 nucleotides are TGCGCCAGCAGACGGGGGCAAGGCACTGAAGCTTTCTTT.